The rows below give T cell receptor beta chains drawn from one sample of a study of Graves' ophthalmopathy and Graves' hyperthyroidism. TCRdb fed the multiplex PCR reads into MiXCR, producing one record per CDR3 protein. The table lists roughly 1.1 million distinct CDR3 sequences, 35% to 40% of them singletons. The sample comprised peripheral blood or thyroid tissue (not recorded which). The receptors here all came from an adult man with Graves' hyperthyroidism. CDR3s include the opening cysteine and the closing phenylalanine or tryptophan. A D gene is named only where the DNA matches it firmly. Only part of the rows carry a size: once, few, many, or a class if the clone is expanded.

NA	TRBJ1-2	NA	TRBV5-1	CASSSQGHYGYTF	TGCGCCAGCAGCTCACAGGGTCACTATGGCTACACCTTC
TRBD2	TRBJ2-7	NA	TRBV11-1	CASSQRTSGSTEQYF	TGTGCCAGCAGCCAGAGGACTAGCGGGAGTACCGAGCAGTACTTC
NA	TRBJ2-7	NA	TRBV7-9	CASSFPGTNRYEQYF	TGTGCCAGCAGTTTCCCTGGGACCAATCGGTACGAGCAGTACTTC
NA	TRBJ1-1	many	TRBV20-1	CSGVQGNTEAFF	TGCAGTGGCGTCCAGGGAAACACTGAAGCTTTCTTT
NA	TRBJ1-2	many	TRBV19	CASSIRADYYGYTF	TGTGCCAGTAGTATTCGAGCTGACTACTATGGCTACACCTTC
NA	TRBJ2-5	NA	TRBV10-3	CAISEAGGETQYF	TGTGCCATCAGTGAAGCGGGTGGAGAGACCCAGTACTTC
NA	TRBJ1-5	NA	TRBV30	CAWSVGAGQPQHF	TGTGCCTGGAGTGTAGGTGCAGGACAGCCCCAGCATTTT
NA	TRBJ2-7	NA	TRBV24-1	CATSVIPGFHSYEQYF	TGTGCCACCAGTGTTATACCGGGCTTCCATAGTTACGAGCAGTACTTC
TRBD1	TRBJ1-1	many	TRBV2	CASSESPGQGTEAFF	TGTGCCAGCAGTGAATCTCCGGGACAGGGCACTGAAGCTTTCTTT
NA	TRBJ1-3	NA	TRBV29-1	CSLVPSGNTIYF	TGCAGCTTAGTACCCTCTGGAAACACCATATATTTT
NA	TRBJ2-5	many	TRBV7-2	CASSLAAGKETQYF	TGTGCCAGCAGCTTAGCAGCAGGGAAAGAGACCCAGTACTTC